The present TCR beta chain was sequenced within a study of blood T cell repertoires in COVID-19. Study background: Researchers got acute and convalescent COVID-19 samples from the United States, Italy and Spain. T cells, B-cell-depleted T cells, or PBMCs provided the cDNA or gDNA that served as material.

The V end lost 7 bases, the J end lost 0 bases, and 13 bases lay between the germline ends. Germline V lookup: CDR1 MDHEN, CDR2 SYDVKM. The CDR3 is made up of 15 amino acids. In the original processing: It was from reference gene primer amplification that nucleated cell counts were estimated. TCRdb keeps only in-frame clones here, not all; method: immunoSEQ multiplex PCR. Clone size and V and J calls were adopted from that table, with D and trimming inferred from the DNA. The table records fewer than 350,000 clones, roughly 90% of them present only once. Sample: peripheral blood. The receptor comes from an older woman with COVID-19, enrolled during active disease. This chain connects TRBV28 to TRBJ2-1; D is unclear. CDR3 bases: TGTGCCAGCACCCTGACTCTGAGCTCCTACAATGAGCAGTTCTTC. Its protein product is CASTLTLSSYNEQFF.